This T cell receptor (beta chain) originates from a study of regulatory T cells in long-lasting Graves disease. Notes on the study in general: Persistent disease samples used TRBV28, TRBJ1-2 and TRBJ2-5 preferentially.

Time point described: newly diagnosed GD, antithyroid drugs for less than 3 months. Making the TCR library involved RNA that had been extracted from PBMCs. Both iRepertoire HTBI primers and Arm-PCR of CDR3 regions were used to build the TCR beta libraries. In TCRdb, the multiplex PCR reads were re-called with MiXCR into one record per CDR3 protein. This sample has some 490,000 distinct CDR3 sequences; around 12% occur once, and the top ten carry approximately 9.6%. Of note for this clonotype: What it binds is not known.

J gave up 2 bases and V 3 bases, and 9 bases lay outside the gene matches. Germline CDR1 and CDR2: MNHEY and SMNVEV (reference sequence). The CDR3 is 16 amino acids. These data were likewise used in another study, on T cells in Graves' hyperthyroidism and ophthalmopathy.

The source is a woman aged 25-40 years with Graves disease. Sequencing used peripheral blood mononuclear cells (PBMCs), obtained at new diagnosis, from a patient treated with antithyroid drugs. The chain has TRBV27 and TRBJ2-7; 8 positions match TRBD1. The chain's CDR3 is CASSFTPGTGTYEQYF. Here the CDR3 DNA reads TGTGCCAGCAGTTTCACACCCGGGACAGGTACCTACGAGCAGTACTTC.